The 19 T cell receptor beta chains below come from one sample, sequenced in a study of shared clonotypes between healthy human individuals. TCRdb's table, derived via immunoSEQ multiplex PCR, lists solely in-frame clones and lacks some. The repertoire has 1 million to 1.2 million clones, approximately 80% of them found once; the top ten carry 0.89%. What was sequenced was memory CD4+ T cells from PBMCs. Stated subset: CD45RA-negative fraction. Receptor source: a man aged 18 to 29 in good health. Some clones in this sample may be carry-over from other donors' samples.

The chain is built from TRBV6-1 and TRBJ1-2; no reliable D call. This CDR3 spans 14 amino acids. The germline V and J ends were trimmed by 2 bases and 5 bases, with 12 bases remaining between them. Germline V gene sequence: CDR1 MNHNS, CDR2 SASEGT. CDR3 loop: CASSEYSIGYGYTF. The CDR3, as DNA: TGTGCCAGCAGTGAATACAGTATCGGTTATGGCTACACCTTC.

This sequence joins TRBV18 and TRBJ2-7; 8 bases fit TRBD1. In germline, CDR1 is KGHSH, CDR2 LQKENI. V dropped 3 bases and J dropped 4; count of bases not matched to a gene: 8. CDR3 length: 15 amino acids. The CDR3 coding sequence is TGTGCCAGCTCACCTATGGACAGGGAAGGATACGAGCAGTACTTC. It is translated as CASSPMDREGYEQYF. The full variable domain, in which reference TRBV18 and TRBJ2-7 provide the parts outside the CDR3, is NAGVMQNPRHLVRRRGQEARLRCSPMKGHSHVYWYRQLPEEGLKFMVYLQKENIIDESGMPKERFSAEFPKEGPSILRIQQVVRGDSAAYFCASSPMDREGYEQYFGPGTRLTVT.

The CDR3 protein is CSVGTVGGTQYF. The CDR3 region has the DNA TGCAGCGTCGGGACGGTAGGGGGGACCCAGTACTTC. The chain employs TRBV29-1 and TRBJ2-5; D is perhaps TRBD1 (6 bases). V lost 6 bases and J lost 7, with 15 bases in between. The germline V gene encodes CDR1 SQVTM and CDR2 ANQGSEA. CDR3 length: 12 amino acids.

The chain combines TRBV6-5 with TRBJ2-1; 9 bases agree with TRBD2. In germline, CDR1 is MNHEY, CDR2 SVGAGI. CDR3 length equals 14 residues. V lost 7 bases, J lost 8 bases, and 9 bases stayed unmatched. The CDR3 coding sequence is TGTGCCAGCAAGACTAGCGGAGGAGGCGATGAGCAGTTCTTC. Amino acid sequence: CASKTSGGGDEQFF.

The chain recombines TRBV7-3 with TRBJ2-2; D is perhaps TRBD1 (6 bases). Trimming stripped 4 bases from V and 1 base from J, with 7 bases between. The CDR3 covers 14 residues. The germline V gene encodes CDR1 SGHTA and CDR2 FQGTGA. This CDR3 reads CASSSTGNTGELFF. In DNA, the CDR3 is TGTGCCAGCAGCTCGACAGGGAACACCGGGGAGCTGTTTTTT.

The J gene is TRBJ2-5, the V gene TRBV2; 7 bases align to TRBD2. The germline gives CDR1 SNHLY, CDR2 FYNNEI. J gave up 4 bases and V 4 bases, and 0 bases lay outside the gene matches. The CDR3 loop spans 12 amino acids. The CDR3 loop is CASSGGRETQYF. The CDR3 region has the DNA TGTGCCAGCAGTGGCGGGAGAGAGACCCAGTACTTC.

The chain is built from TRBV6-5 and TRBJ1-4; TRBD1 aligns across 9 bases. Germline CDR1 and CDR2: MNHEY and SVGAGI. CDR3 length: 14 amino acids. The V segment lost 6 bases and the J segment 5 bases; nucleotides outside the gene matches: 4. The CDR3 protein is CASSHRGQNEKLFF. For the CDR3, the DNA is TGTGCCAGCAGCCACAGGGGGCAGAATGAAAAACTGTTTTTT.

The genes are TRBV4-3 and TRBJ2-1, with D unclear. There are 15 residues in the CDR3. In germline, CDR1 is LGHNA, CDR2 YSLEER. Trimming took off 4 bases at V and 2 bases at J, with 12 bases between the two ends. The CDR3 DNA reads as TGCGCCAGCAGCCCAGAGGCTAGGGCCTACAATGAGCAGTTCTTC. It codes for CASSPEARAYNEQFF.

The chain carries TRBV18 and TRBJ1-4; no definite D call. The V end was cut by 3 bases, the J end by 8 bases, with 16 bases between. Germline V gene lookup returns CDR1 KGHSH and CDR2 LQKENI. The CDR3 covers 15 residues. The CDR3 here is CASSPKTDYKEKLFF. The CDR3 DNA sequence: TGTGCCAGCTCACCCAAGACCGATTATAAGGAAAAACTGTTTTTT.

This clone was seen only once. This chain uses TRBV6-6 with TRBJ2-3, with 8 bases matching TRBD2. Trimming removed 4 bases from V and 3 bases from J; junction bases left unmatched: 3. This CDR3 has 14 amino acids. CDR1 MNHNY and CDR2 SVGAGI come from the germline V gene (reference sequence). The CDR3 region is CASSLTSDTDTQYF. The DNA of the CDR3 is TGTGCCAGCAGTTTGACTAGCGATACAGATACGCAGTATTTT.

Concerning this clone itself: Other DNA sequences in the sample encode the same CDR3. This chain links TRBV2 with TRBJ1-1; 7 bases map to TRBD1. CDR1 SNHLY and CDR2 FYNNEI come from the germline V gene. Losses at the gene ends were 4 bases for V and 2 bases for J; bases not matched to a gene: 4. The CDR3 spans 14 residues. CDR3 sequence reads: CASSAGQSNTEAFF. The CDR3 DNA sequence: TGTGCCAGCAGTGCGGGACAGTCAAACACTGAAGCTTTCTTT. The full variable domain, with the rest looked up from reference TRBV2 and TRBJ1-1, is EPEVTQTPSHQVTQMGQEVILRCVPISNHLYFYWYRQILGQKVEFLVSFYNNEISEKSEIFDDQFSVERPDGSNFTLKIRSTKLEDSAMYFCASSAGQSNTEAFFGQGTRLTVV.

This clone has just one count. The rearrangement uses TRBV10-3 and TRBJ2-7; 8 bases agree with TRBD1. Germline-derived CDR1 and CDR2 are ENHRY and SYGVKD. V lost 9 bases and J lost 3; bases outside the gene matches: 13. The CDR3 extends over 15 amino acids. The CDR3 region is CAMQPGQGGVYEQYF. DNA for the CDR3: TGTGCCATGCAACCCGGACAGGGTGGAGTCTACGAGCAGTACTTC.

The chain recombines TRBV13 with TRBJ1-2; perhaps TRBD1 as D (6 bases). V shed 3 bases and J shed 4 bases, with 12 bases lying between them. Germline lookup yields CDR1 PRHDT and CDR2 FYEKMQ (reference sequence). The CDR3 runs 14 residues. CDR3: CASSFRGGGYGYTF. For the CDR3, the DNA is TGTGCCAGCAGCTTTCGGGGAGGGGGCTATGGCTACACCTTC.

This rearrangement joins TRBV9 to TRBJ2-5; 9 bases map to TRBD1. Germline V gene data show CDR1 as SGDLS and CDR2 as YYNGEE. With 3 bases clipped from V and 5 bases from J, the junction kept 17 bases outside the gene matches. This CDR3 is built from 18 residues. CDR3 loop: CASSATGTGIGGEETQYF. The CDR3 DNA sequence: TGTGCCAGCAGCGCGACCGGGACAGGGATAGGAGGCGAGGAGACCCAGTACTTC.

This chain uses TRBV6-4 with TRBJ1-4, with D unclear. V was cut by 3 bases and J by 1 base, with 3 bases left in between. CDR3 length equals 13 residues. Germline-derived CDR1 and CDR2 are MRHNA and SNTAGT. The CDR3 coding sequence is TGTGCCAGCAGTGAGGAAACTAATGAAAAACTGTTTTTT. Translating gives CASSEETNEKLFF.

Note on this clone: Distinct nucleotide sequences in the sample also encode this CDR3. The CDR3 DNA follows: TGTGCCAGCAGCTTGGGCCGGGGAGGGGCTTTCTTT. As protein: CASSLGRGGAFF. This chain connects TRBV7-9 to TRBJ1-1, with unresolved D. The V gene's germline CDR1 is SEHNR and CDR2 FQNEAQ (reference sequence). The CDR3 length is 12 residues. Trimming stripped 3 bases from V and 11 bases from J, with 13 bases between.

The chain links TRBV7-2 to TRBJ1-1, with D possibly TRBD1 on 5 matching bases. V was trimmed by 2 bases and J by 2 bases, leaving 12 bases between them. There are 15 residues in the CDR3. Germline V CDR1 and CDR2: SGHTA, FQGNSA. CDR3 in amino acids: CASSLQMTENTEAFF. The CDR3 DNA is TGTGCCAGCAGCTTACAAATGACAGAAAACACTGAAGCTTTCTTT.

This clone has only one observation. This chain connects TRBV9 to TRBJ2-5, with D perhaps being TRBD1 or TRBD2 (5 bases each). This CDR3 spans 16 amino acids. Trimming took 0 bases from V and 5 from J, leaving 17 bases between them. The germline V gene encodes CDR1 SGDLS and CDR2 YYNGEE. This CDR3 is CASSVGGGWTEETQYF. In DNA, the CDR3 is TGTGCCAGCAGCGTAGGGGGCGGGTGGACCGAGGAGACCCAGTACTTC.

The chain uses TRBV5-1 and TRBJ2-1, with a tentative D call TRBD1 (5 bases). The CDR3 extends over 15 amino acids. Germline CDR1 is SGHRS and CDR2 is YFSETQ. Trimming stripped 0 bases from V and 7 bases from J, with 14 bases between. This chain's CDR3 is CASSLVGRVGNEQFF. The DNA of the CDR3 is TGCGCCAGCAGCTTGGTGGGCAGGGTAGGGAATGAGCAGTTCTTC.